What follows is one T cell receptor (beta chain) and its context. This record comes from a study of blood T cell repertoires in COVID-19. Looking at the study overall: Specimens from acute and convalescent COVID-19 originated in the United States, Italy and Spain. Sources were T cells, B-cell-depleted T cells, or PBMCs; the material itself was cDNA or gDNA.

Authors' data handling: Scientists estimated how many nucleated cells there were by amplifying reference gene primers. TCRdb's table, derived via immunoSEQ multiplex PCR, lists solely in-frame clones and lacks some. That table furnishes V, J and clone size, whereas the DNA furnished D and trimming. Altogether roughly 230,000 clones are present, roughly 81% being singletons, with the ten largest covering approximately 0.89%. The CDR3 covers 12 residues. Trimming pared 1 base from V and 14 bases from J, leaving 9 bases between. Germline assignment: CDR1 LGHNT and CDR2 FRNRAP. This sequence was found in a man between 40 and 49 years old with acute or convalescent COVID-19. The sequenced sample was peripheral blood. The J gene is TRBJ1-6, the V gene TRBV12-5; D not certain. The CDR3 region has the DNA TGTGCTAGTGGTTTGGACTCACTATCCCTCCACTTT. Translated: CASGLDSLSLHF.